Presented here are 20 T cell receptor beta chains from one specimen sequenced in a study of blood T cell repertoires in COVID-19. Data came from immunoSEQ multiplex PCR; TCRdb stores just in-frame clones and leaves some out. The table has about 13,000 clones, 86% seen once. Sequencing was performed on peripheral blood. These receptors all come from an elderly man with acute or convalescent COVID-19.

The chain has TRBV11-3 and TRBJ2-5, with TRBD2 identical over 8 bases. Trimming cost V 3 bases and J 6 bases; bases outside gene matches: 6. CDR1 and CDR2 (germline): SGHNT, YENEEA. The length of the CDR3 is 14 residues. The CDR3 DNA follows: TGTGCCAGCAGCTTCGGGACTAGTACGAAGACCCAGTACTTC. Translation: CASSFGTSTKTQYF.

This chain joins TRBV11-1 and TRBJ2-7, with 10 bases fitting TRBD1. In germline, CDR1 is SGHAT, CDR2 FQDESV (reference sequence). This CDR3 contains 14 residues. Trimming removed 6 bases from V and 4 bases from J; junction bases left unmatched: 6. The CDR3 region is CASRTGTGAYEQYF. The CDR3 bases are TGTGCCAGCAGGACCGGGACAGGGGCTTACGAGCAGTACTTC.

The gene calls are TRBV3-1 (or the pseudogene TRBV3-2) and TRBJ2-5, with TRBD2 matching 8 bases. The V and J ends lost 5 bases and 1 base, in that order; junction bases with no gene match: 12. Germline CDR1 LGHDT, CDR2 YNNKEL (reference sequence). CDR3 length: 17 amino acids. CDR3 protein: CASSFASAGGGQETQYF. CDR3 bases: TGTGCCAGCAGCTTTGCTTCGGCGGGGGGAGGCCAAGAGACCCAGTACTTC.

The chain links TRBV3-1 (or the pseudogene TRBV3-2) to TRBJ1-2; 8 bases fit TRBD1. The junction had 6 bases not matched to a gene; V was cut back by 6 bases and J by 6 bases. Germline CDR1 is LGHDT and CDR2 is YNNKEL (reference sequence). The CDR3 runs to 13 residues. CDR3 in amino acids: CASSTGGKNGYTF. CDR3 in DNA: TGTGCCAGCAGTACAGGGGGGAAGAATGGCTACACCTTC.

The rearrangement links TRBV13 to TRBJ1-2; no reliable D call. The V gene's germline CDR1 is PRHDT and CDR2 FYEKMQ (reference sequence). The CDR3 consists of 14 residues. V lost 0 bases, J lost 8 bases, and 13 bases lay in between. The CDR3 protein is CASSLGQNPWGYTF. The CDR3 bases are TGTGCCAGCAGCTTAGGGCAGAATCCTTGGGGCTACACCTTC.

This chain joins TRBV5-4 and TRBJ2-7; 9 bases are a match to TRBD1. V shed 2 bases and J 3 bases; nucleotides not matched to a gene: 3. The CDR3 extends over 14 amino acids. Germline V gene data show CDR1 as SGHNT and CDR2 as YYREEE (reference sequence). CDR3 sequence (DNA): TGTGCCAGCAGCTTTGAGGGACAGGGCTACGAGCAGTACTTC. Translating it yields CASSFEGQGYEQYF.

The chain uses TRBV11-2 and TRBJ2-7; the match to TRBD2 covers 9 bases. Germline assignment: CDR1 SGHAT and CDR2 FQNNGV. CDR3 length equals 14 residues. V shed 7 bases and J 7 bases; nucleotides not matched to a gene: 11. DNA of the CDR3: TGTGCCAGCACTGCGTTAGGACTAGCGAGTGAGCAGTACTTC. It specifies CASTALGLASEQYF.

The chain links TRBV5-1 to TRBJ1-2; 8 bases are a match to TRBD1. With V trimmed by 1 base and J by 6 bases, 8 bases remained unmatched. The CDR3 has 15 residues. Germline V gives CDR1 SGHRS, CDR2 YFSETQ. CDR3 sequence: CASSLKGTGYNGYTF. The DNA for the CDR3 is TGCGCCAGCAGCTTGAAGGGGACAGGTTACAATGGCTACACCTTC.

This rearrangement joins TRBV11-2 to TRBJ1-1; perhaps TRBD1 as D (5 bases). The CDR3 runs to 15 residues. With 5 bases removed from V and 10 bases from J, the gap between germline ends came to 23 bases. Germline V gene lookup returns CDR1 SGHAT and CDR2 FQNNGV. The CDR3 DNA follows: TGTGCCAGCAGCCGCGGGGGGGAGGGTACGCTGGGAGCTTTCTTT. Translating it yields CASSRGGEGTLGAFF.

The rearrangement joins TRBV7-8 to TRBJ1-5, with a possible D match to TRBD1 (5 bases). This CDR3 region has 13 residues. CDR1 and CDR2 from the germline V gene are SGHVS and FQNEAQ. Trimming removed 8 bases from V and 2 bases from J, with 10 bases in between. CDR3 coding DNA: TGTGCCAGCGGGTGGGGGGGCAATCAGCCCCAGCATTTT. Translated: CASGWGGNQPQHF.

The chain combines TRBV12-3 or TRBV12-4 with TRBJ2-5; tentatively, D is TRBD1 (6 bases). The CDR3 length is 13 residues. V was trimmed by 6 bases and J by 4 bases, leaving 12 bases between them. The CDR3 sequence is CASRIQGRETQYF. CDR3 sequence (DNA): TGTGCCAGCAGGATACAGGGACGAGAGACCCAGTACTTC.

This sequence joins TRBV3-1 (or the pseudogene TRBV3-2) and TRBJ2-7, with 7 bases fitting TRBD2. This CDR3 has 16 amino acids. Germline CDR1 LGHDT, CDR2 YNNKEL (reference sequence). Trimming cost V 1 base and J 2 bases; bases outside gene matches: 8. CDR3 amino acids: CASSQAYLAVTYEQYF. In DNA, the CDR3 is TGTGCCAGCAGCCAAGCTTACCTAGCGGTCACCTACGAGCAGTACTTC.

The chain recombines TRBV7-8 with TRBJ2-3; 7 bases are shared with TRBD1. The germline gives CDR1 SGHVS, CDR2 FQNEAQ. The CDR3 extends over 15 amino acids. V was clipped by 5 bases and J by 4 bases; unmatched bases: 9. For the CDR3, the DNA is TGTGCCAGCAGCGCCCGACAGGGAGCAGCAGATACGCAGTATTTT. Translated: CASSARQGAADTQYF.

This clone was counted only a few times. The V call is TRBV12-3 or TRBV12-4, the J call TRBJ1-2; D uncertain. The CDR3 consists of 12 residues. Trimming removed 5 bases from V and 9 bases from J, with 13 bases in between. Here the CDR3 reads CASSPSRGSYTF. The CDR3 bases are TGTGCCAGCAGTCCATCCCGAGGCAGCTACACCTTC.

CDR3 nucleotide sequence: TGTGCCAGCAGCTTCGGTTGGACAGCCATCATGAACACTGAAGCTTTCTTT. This gives the protein CASSFGWTAIMNTEAFF. The V gene is TRBV7-9, the J gene TRBJ1-1; weak D call: TRBD1 (6 bases). This CDR3 is built from 17 residues. Trimming pared 3 bases from V and 0 bases from J, leaving 17 bases between. Looked up from germline, CDR1 is SEHNR and CDR2 is FQNEAQ (reference sequence).

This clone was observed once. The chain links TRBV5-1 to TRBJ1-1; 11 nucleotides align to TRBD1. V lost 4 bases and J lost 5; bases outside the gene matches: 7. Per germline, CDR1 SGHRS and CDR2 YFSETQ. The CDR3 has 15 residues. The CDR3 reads CASSGIGQGATEAFF. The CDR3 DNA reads TGCGCCAGCAGCGGAATCGGACAGGGGGCAACTGAAGCTTTCTTT. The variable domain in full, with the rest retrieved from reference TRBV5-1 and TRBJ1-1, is KAGVTQTPRYLIKTRGQQVTLSCSPISGHRSVSWYQQTPGQGLQFLFEYFSETQRNKGNFPGRFSGRQFSNSRSEMNVSTLELGDSALYLCASSGIGQGATEAFFGQGTRLTVV.

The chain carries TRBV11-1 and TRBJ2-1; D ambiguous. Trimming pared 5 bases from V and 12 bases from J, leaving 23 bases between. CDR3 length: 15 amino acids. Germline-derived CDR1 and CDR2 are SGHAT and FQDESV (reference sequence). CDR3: CASSLVPGLRSSQFF. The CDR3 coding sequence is TGTGCCAGCAGCCTAGTCCCCGGGTTAAGATCCTCGCAGTTCTTC.

The CDR3 nucleotides read TGTGCCAGCAGCTTAAGCGGAGTTAGCACAGATACGCAGTATTTT. Protein: CASSLSGVSTDTQYF. The V call is TRBV7-3, the J call TRBJ2-3; D gene ambiguous. Germline CDR1 and CDR2: SGHTA and FQGTGA. CDR3 length: 15 amino acids. Trimming removed 1 base at V and 0 bases at J, with 8 bases between.

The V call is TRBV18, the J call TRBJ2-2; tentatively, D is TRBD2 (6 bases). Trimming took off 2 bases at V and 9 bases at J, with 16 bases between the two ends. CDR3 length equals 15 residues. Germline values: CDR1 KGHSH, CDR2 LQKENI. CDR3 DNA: TGTGCCAGCTCACCAAGGCGGGAAGGGAGCTGGGAGCTGTTTTTT. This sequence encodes CASSPRREGSWELFF.

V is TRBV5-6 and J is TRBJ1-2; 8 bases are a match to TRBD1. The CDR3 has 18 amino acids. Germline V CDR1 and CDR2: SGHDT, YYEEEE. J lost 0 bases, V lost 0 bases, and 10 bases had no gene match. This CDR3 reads CASSLGPGGTEPNYGYTF. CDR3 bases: TGTGCCAGCAGCTTGGGGCCAGGGGGCACAGAACCTAACTATGGCTACACCTTC.